This entry lists 25 T cell receptor beta chains sequenced from one sample in a study of identical twins. TCRdb passed the 5' RACE reads through MiXCR, listing each CDR3 protein once. This sample has over 600,000 distinct CDR3 sequences; around 20% occur once, and the top ten carry around 4.5%. The data were also submitted as part of a second study, on T cells expressing NK-cell markers.

Sequencing was done on a sample of PBMCs. The source of these receptors is a woman between 18 and 30 years old in good health.

At least ten counts were recorded for this clonotype. The chain joins TRBV12-3 or TRBV12-4 to TRBJ1-1, with TRBD1 as a possible D gene (5 bases). The CDR3 runs to 15 residues. Trimming stripped 6 bases from V and 0 bases from J, with 14 bases between. The CDR3 reads CASRPRQSMNTEAFF. CDR3 DNA sequence: TGTGCCAGCAGGCCCCGACAGAGCATGAACACTGAAGCTTTCTTT.

This clonotype was seen repeatedly, ten times or more. This sequence joins TRBV10-3 and TRBJ2-3; tentatively, D is TRBD1 (5 bases). The CDR3 is 12 amino acids. Trimming cost V 2 bases and J 6 bases, with 6 bases left between them. Germline CDR1 is ENHRY and CDR2 is SYGVKD. The DNA for the CDR3 is TGTGCCATCAGTGAGGGGGCCGATACGCAGTATTTT. Translation gives CAISEGADTQYF.

J is TRBJ2-3 and V is TRBV29-1; TRBD2 agrees at 7 bases. From germline, CDR1 is SQVTM and CDR2 ANQGSEA. CDR3 length: 14 amino acids. Germline trimming cut 3 bases from V and 4 bases from J; bases unmatched to any gene: 7. CDR3 residues: CSVEGGKGADTQYF. The CDR3, as DNA: TGCAGCGTTGAGGGGGGGAAAGGTGCAGATACGCAGTATTTT.

The chain links TRBV6-2 or TRBV6-3 to TRBJ2-3; no clear D gene. The length of the CDR3 is 11 residues. Looked up from germline, CDR1 is MNHEY and CDR2 is SVGEGT. With 7 bases removed from V and 13 bases from J, the gap between germline ends came to 15 bases. The CDR3 spells CASTQLGKEYF. The CDR3 DNA follows: TGTGCCAGCACCCAACTGGGGAAAGAGTATTTT.

The V and J genes are TRBV6-1 and TRBJ1-1; the D is unclear. V was clipped by 6 bases and J by 1 base, with 15 bases between them. Germline V CDR1 and CDR2: MNHNS, SASEGT. This CDR3 spans 15 amino acids. CDR3 amino acids: CASRETVRGNTEAFF. CDR3 coding DNA: TGTGCCAGCAGAGAGACGGTTCGGGGGAACACTGAAGCTTTCTTT.

In this sample, this clonotype turned up a few times. V usage is TRBV27 and J usage is TRBJ2-1, with 11 bases lining up with TRBD2. The CDR3 consists of 16 residues. V dropped 3 bases and J dropped 7; count of bases not matched to a gene: 8. Germline V gene lookup returns CDR1 MNHEY and CDR2 SMNVEV (reference sequence). CDR3 sequence (DNA): TGTGCCAGCAGTTTCATAGCGGGAGGGGTGTCGAATGAGCAGTTCTTC. Protein sequence: CASSFIAGGVSNEQFF.

This clonotype has a handful of counts. The chain uses TRBV21-1 and TRBJ2-7; TRBD2, the table's D call, lacks a check against the DNA. TRBV21-1 counts as a pseudogene. The CDR3 runs 16 residues. CDR3 sequence reads: CASSKERAVSSYEQYF. The CDR3 nucleotides read TGTGCCAGCAGCAAAGAGCGAGCGGTTAGCTCCTACGAGCAGTACTTC.

Ten or more counts support this clonotype. The chain recombines TRBV12-3 or TRBV12-4 with TRBJ2-2; weak D call: TRBD2 (5 bases). CDR3 length equals 12 residues. V was cut by 6 bases and J by 5 bases, with 7 bases left in between. For the CDR3, the DNA is TGTGCCAGCAGCCAGCGGACCGGGGAGCTGTTTTTT. It codes for CASSQRTGELFF.

This clonotype occurred a few times. The J gene is TRBJ2-2, the V gene TRBV12-3 or TRBV12-4; tentative D call: TRBD1 (6 bases). V gave up 11 bases and J gave up 4 bases, with 11 bases separating them. This CDR3 comprises 12 residues. CDR3 sequence reads: CAGGGTTGELFF. The CDR3, as DNA: TGTGCCGGGGGCGGTACCACCGGGGAGCTGTTTTTT.

J is TRBJ2-3 and V is TRBV18; the match to TRBD1 covers 9 bases. Germline CDR1 reads KGHSH; CDR2 reads LQKENI. CDR3 length equals 16 residues. The V gene end was trimmed by 3 bases and the J gene end by 6 bases; junction bases not matched to a gene: 10. For the CDR3, the DNA is TGTGCCAGCTCACCCCCCAGAACAGGGGGCAGGGATACGCAGTATTTT. Protein: CASSPPRTGGRDTQYF.

This rearrangement joins TRBV5-1 to TRBJ2-3; D remains ambiguous. Per the germline V gene, CDR1 is SGHRS and CDR2 is YFSETQ. Trimming pared 0 bases from V and 0 bases from J, leaving 8 bases between. The CDR3 has 15 residues. The CDR3 loop reads CASSLATFSTDTQYF. DNA of the CDR3: TGCGCCAGCAGCTTGGCCACCTTTAGCACAGATACGCAGTATTTT.

This rearrangement joins TRBV20-1 to TRBJ2-7, with a tentative D call TRBD1 (6 bases). Trimming shortened V by 3 bases and J by 7 bases, and 16 bases separated the two germline ends. This CDR3 contains 13 residues. Germline V CDR1 and CDR2: DFQATT, SNEGSKA (reference sequence). CDR3 loop: CSASGRGNSEQYF. CDR3 coding DNA: TGCAGTGCTAGCGGCAGGGGTAACTCGGAGCAGTACTTC.

There are a few counts of this clonotype. The rearrangement uses TRBV20-1 and TRBJ2-3; no definite D call. The CDR3 runs 12 residues. The germline V and J ends were trimmed by 3 bases and 5 bases, with 9 bases remaining between them. Germline-derived CDR1 and CDR2 are DFQATT and SNEGSKA (reference sequence). The CDR3 loop is CSASPLVDTQYF. The CDR3 DNA reads as TGCAGTGCTAGTCCGTTAGTAGATACGCAGTATTTT.

This clonotype was detected only a few times. The V and J genes are TRBV5-6 and TRBJ2-5, with D possibly being TRBD2 (5 bases). Trimming took 3 bases from V and 2 from J, leaving 14 bases between them. Germline V gene sequence: CDR1 SGHDT, CDR2 YYEEEE. This CDR3 comprises 15 residues. The CDR3 here is CASSSGVARQETQYF. CDR3 DNA: TGTGCCAGCAGCTCTGGGGTAGCGAGACAAGAGACCCAGTACTTC.

This clonotype has just a few counts. The V and J genes are TRBV6-2 or TRBV6-3 and TRBJ2-7; 8 bases are shared with TRBD1. J lost 5 bases, V lost 2 bases, and 5 bases had no gene match. This CDR3 region has 14 residues. Germline V gene lookup returns CDR1 MNHEY and CDR2 SVGEGT. CDR3 sequence reads: CASSYNDRGHEQYF. The CDR3 DNA reads TGTGCCAGCAGTTACAACGACAGGGGCCACGAGCAGTACTTC.

This chain connects TRBV5-7 to TRBJ2-1; 11 positions match TRBD2. TRBV5-7 qualifies as an ORF whose function is uncertain. Losses at the gene ends were 4 bases for V and 4 bases for J; bases not matched to a gene: 4. The CDR3 is 15 residues long. CDR3 DNA sequence: TGTGCCAGCAGCCTGACTAGCGGGGAGTACAATGAGCAGTTCTTC. This sequence encodes CASSLTSGEYNEQFF.

This clonotype has at least ten counts. The rearrangement joins TRBV5-6 to TRBJ2-2; D remains unclear. The CDR3 runs to 14 residues. Germline lookup yields CDR1 SGHDT and CDR2 YYEEEE. Trimming removed 1 base from V and 2 bases from J, with 6 bases in between. CDR3 in amino acids: CASSLYSNTGELFF. The CDR3 DNA reads as TGTGCCAGCAGCTTGTACAGTAACACCGGGGAGCTGTTTTTT. The variable domain in full, with the rest retrieved from reference TRBV5-6 and TRBJ2-2, is DAGVTQSPTHLIKTRGQQVTLRCSPKSGHDTVSWYQQALGQGPQFIFQYYEEEERQRGNFPDRFSGHQFPNYSSELNVNALLLGDSALYLCASSLYSNTGELFFGEGSRLTVL.

This sequence joins TRBV6-5 and TRBJ1-2, with unresolved D. The CDR3 is made up of 13 amino acids. V lost 4 bases to trimming and J lost 4 bases, with 10 bases between them. CDR1 is MNHEY and CDR2 is SVGAGI in the germline V gene. The DNA of the CDR3 is TGTGCCAGCAGTTCCTGGCAGTCCTATGGCTACACCTTC. Residues: CASSSWQSYGYTF.

This clonotype has only a few counts. The chain recombines TRBV5-1 with TRBJ2-4, with D possibly TRBD1 on 6 matching bases. The CDR3 extends over 16 amino acids. Germline V gene sequence: CDR1 SGHRS, CDR2 YFSETQ. The V and J ends lost 4 bases and 5 bases respectively, with 19 bases between them. CDR3 bases: TGCGCCAGCAGCCCCGACGAGGACAGTCATGAAAACATTCAGTACTTC. This gives the protein CASSPDEDSHENIQYF.

This clonotype was detected only a few times. The chain links TRBV6-2 or TRBV6-3 to TRBJ2-6, with a weak D call TRBD2 (6 bases). Germline V lookup: CDR1 MNHEY, CDR2 SVGEGT. V was clipped by 2 bases and J by 2 bases, with 7 bases between them. This CDR3 region has 15 residues. CDR3 in amino acids: CASSYGEAGANVLTF. Here the CDR3 DNA reads TGTGCCAGCAGTTACGGGGAGGCTGGGGCCAACGTCCTGACTTTC.

Many counts were recorded for this clonotype. V and J are TRBV12-3 or TRBV12-4 and TRBJ1-1; no firm D call. V shed 2 bases and J shed 6 bases, with 10 bases lying between them. CDR3 size: 13 residues. The DNA for the CDR3 is TGTGCCAGCAGTTTAATGGCCGGGCCTGAAGCTTTCTTT. Protein: CASSLMAGPEAFF.

This chain connects TRBV11-2 to TRBJ2-1; maybe TRBD2 (6 bases). The CDR3 totals 15 residues. The V gene lost 3 bases and the J gene lost 6 bases, with 15 bases spanning the gap. CDR1 and CDR2 from the germline V gene are SGHAT and FQNNGV. For the CDR3, the DNA is TGTGCCAGCAGCTTGTACGGGAGTCGGGGCAATGAGCAGTTCTTC. Translation gives CASSLYGSRGNEQFF.

This clonotype was recorded a few times. The chain is built from TRBV6-1 and TRBJ1-6; 7 nucleotides line up with TRBD1. The CDR3 loop spans 15 amino acids. Germline loops: CDR1 MNHNS, CDR2 SASEGT. With 6 bases clipped from V and 6 bases from J, the junction kept 8 bases outside the gene matches. In nucleotides, the CDR3 is TGTGCCAGCAGGCCTCCGGGACAGATTAATTCACCCCTCCACTTT. Protein: CASRPPGQINSPLHF.

The chain links TRBV18 to TRBJ1-3, with D maybe TRBD1 (5 bases). The V end lost 2 bases, the J end lost 0 bases, and 8 bases lay between the germline ends. CDR1 and CDR2 (germline): KGHSH, LQKENI. The CDR3 is 15 amino acids. CDR3 DNA: TGTGCCAGCTCACCAGGGGCAAGCTCTGGAAACACCATATATTTT. Amino acids: CASSPGASSGNTIYF.

A few counts support this clonotype. The chain joins TRBV6-4 to TRBJ2-3; no definite D call. V was trimmed by 6 bases and J by 6 bases, leaving 16 bases between them. The CDR3 is 14 residues long. Germline lookup yields CDR1 MRHNA and CDR2 SNTAGT. CDR3 bases: TGTGCCAGCAGCGCTAATGGGCCGTCGGATACGCAGTATTTT. It yields the protein CASSANGPSDTQYF.